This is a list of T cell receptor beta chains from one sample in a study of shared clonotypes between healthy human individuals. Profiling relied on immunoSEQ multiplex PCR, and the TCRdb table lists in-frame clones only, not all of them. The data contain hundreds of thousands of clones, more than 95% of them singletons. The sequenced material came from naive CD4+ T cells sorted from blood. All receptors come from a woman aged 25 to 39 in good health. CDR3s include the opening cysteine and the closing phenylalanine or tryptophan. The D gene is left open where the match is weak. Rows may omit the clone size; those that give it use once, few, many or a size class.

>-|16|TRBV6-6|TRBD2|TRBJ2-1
TGTGCCAGCAGGCCGGGACTAGCGGGAGCGCGAAATGAGCAGTTCTTC
CASRPGLAGARNEQFF
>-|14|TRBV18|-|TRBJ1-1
TGTGCCAGCTCACCTCCGGGGCAGCATACTGAAGCTTTCTTT
CASSPPGQHTEAFF
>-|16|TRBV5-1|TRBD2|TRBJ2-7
TGCGCCAGCAGTCGTGATAGCGGGAGTTCGTCCTACGAGCAGTACTTC
CASSRDSGSSSYEQYF
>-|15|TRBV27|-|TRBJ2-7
TGTGCCAGCAGTTTCCGGACAGATTACGTGTACGAGCAGTACTTC
CASSFRTDYVYEQYF
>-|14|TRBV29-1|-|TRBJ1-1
TGCAGCGTTGTTTGGGGGTTTGGGAACACTGAAGCTTTCTTT
CSVVWGFGNTEAFF
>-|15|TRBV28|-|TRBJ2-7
TGTGCCAGCAGTTTATATGCAATGGACTCCTACGAGCAGTACTTC
CASSLYAMDSYEQYF
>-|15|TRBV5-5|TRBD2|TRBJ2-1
TGTGCCAGCAGCTTTTCCAGCGGGAGGTCCAATGAGCAGTTCTTC
CASSFSSGRSNEQFF
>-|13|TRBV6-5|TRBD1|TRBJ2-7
TGTGCCAGCAAGATTAGGGGGCCCTACGAGCAGTACTTC
CASKIRGPYEQYF
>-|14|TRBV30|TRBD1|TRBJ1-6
TGTGCCTGGAGTACAGGGGTCAGTGATTCACCCCTCCACTTT
CAWSTGVSDSPLHF
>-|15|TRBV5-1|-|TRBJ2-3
TGCGCCAGCTCCGAGTGGGGGCAGGGCACAGATACGCAGTATTTT
CASSEWGQGTDTQYF
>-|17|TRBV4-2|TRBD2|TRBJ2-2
TGTGCCAGCAGCCAAGTACCGGGACTAGCCTCTCCCGGGGAGCTGTTTTTT
CASSQVPGLASPGELFF
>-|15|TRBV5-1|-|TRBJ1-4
TGCGCCAGCAGCTTGGCAGGGTATGGTAATGAAAAACTGTTTTTT
CASSLAGYGNEKLFF
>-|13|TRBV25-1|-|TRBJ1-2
TGTGCCAGCAGGCAGACCGGGGCCAGGGACTACACCTTC
CASRQTGARDYTF
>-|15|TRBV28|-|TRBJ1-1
TGTGCCAGCAGTTGGCCCGGCAGGCTGAACACTGAAGCTTTCTTT
CASSWPGRLNTEAFF
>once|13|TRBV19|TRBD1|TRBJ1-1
TGTGCCAGTAGCCCAGACAGGGTAACTGAAGCTTTCTTT
CASSPDRVTEAFF
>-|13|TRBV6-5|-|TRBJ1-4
TGTGCCAGCAGTTACGCCCCGGGTGAAAAACTGTTTTTT
CASSYAPGEKLFF
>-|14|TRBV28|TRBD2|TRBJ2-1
TGTGCCAGCTTGCAGGGAGCGGGAGTTGGTGAGCAGTTCTTC
CASLQGAGVGEQFF
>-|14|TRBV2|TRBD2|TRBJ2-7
TGTGCCAGCAGACCGTTACGGGAGGCCGTCGAGCAGTACTTC
CASRPLREAVEQYF
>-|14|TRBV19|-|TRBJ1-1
TGTGCCAGCAGGTTTGGGACAACGAACACTGAAGCTTTCTTT
CASRFGTTNTEAFF
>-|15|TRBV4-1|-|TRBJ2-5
TGCGCCAGCAGCCAAGGGGGACGGAAAGAAGAGACCCAGTACTTC
CASSQGGRKEETQYF
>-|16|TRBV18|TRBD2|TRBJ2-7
TGTGCCAGCTCACCGGGGCTAGCGGGAGAACCCTACGAGCAGTACTTC
CASSPGLAGEPYEQYF
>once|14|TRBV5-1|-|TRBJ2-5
TGCGCCAGCAGCTTGGCCACGGCTGAGGAGACCCAGTACTTC
CASSLATAEETQYF
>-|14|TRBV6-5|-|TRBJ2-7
TGTGCCAGCAGTTACGGGGGATTCGCCTACGAGCAGTACTTC
CASSYGGFAYEQYF
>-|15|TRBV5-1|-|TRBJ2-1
TGCGCCAGCAGCTTGGCACAGGCCCGTCGAAATGAGCAGTTCTTC
CASSLAQARRNEQFF
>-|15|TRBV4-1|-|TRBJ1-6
TGCGCCAGCAGCCCCGGGAGCTCCTATAATTCACCCCTCCACTTT
CASSPGSSYNSPLHF
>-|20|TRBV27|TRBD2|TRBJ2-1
TGTGCCAGCAGCCATTATAAACTTTTGAGCGGGAGGGCCGAGGACAATGAGCAGTTCTTC
CASSHYKLLSGRAEDNEQFF
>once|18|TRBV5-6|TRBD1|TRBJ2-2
TGTGCCAGCAGCCCAATACTCGGACAGGGAGGTAACACCGGGGAGCTGTTTTTT
CASSPILGQGGNTGELFF
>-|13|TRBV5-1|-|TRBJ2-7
TGCGCCAGCAGCTTTGACGGTCTCGGCGAGCAGTACTTC
CASSFDGLGEQYF
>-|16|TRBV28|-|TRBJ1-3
TGTGCCAGCAGTTCTGGACCGGGACGGGACGGAAACACCATATATTTT
CASSSGPGRDGNTIYF
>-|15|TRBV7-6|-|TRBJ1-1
TGTGCCAGCAGCTTAGGTAGTGCAGCGAACACTGAAGCTTTCTTT
CASSLGSAANTEAFF
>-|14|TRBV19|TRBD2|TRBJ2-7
TGTGCCAGTAGCAGCGGGAGAAGATCCTACGAGCAGTACTTC
CASSSGRRSYEQYF
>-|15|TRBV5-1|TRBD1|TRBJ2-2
TGCGCCAGCAGCTTCTCGGACAGGGCAGCCGGGGAGCTGTTTTTT
CASSFSDRAAGELFF
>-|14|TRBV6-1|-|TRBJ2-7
TGTGCCACCAAAATGACAGAAGGCTCCTACGAGCAGTACTTC
CATKMTEGSYEQYF
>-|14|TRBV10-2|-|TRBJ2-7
TGCGCCAGCAGAATCCCATCCGGCCCTCACGAGCAGTACTTC
CASRIPSGPHEQYF
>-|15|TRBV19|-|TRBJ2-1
TGTGCCAGTAGTGTGACCCCCGCGCTTGTTCCTGAGCAGTTCTTC
CASSVTPALVPEQFF
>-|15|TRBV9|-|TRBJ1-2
TGTGCCAGCAGCGTAGCCGGGGATCCTAACTATGGCTACACCTTC
CASSVAGDPNYGYTF
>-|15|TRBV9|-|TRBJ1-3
TGTGCCAGCAGCGCCCGGGGGGGTGGAGGAAACACCATATATTTT
CASSARGGGGNTIYF
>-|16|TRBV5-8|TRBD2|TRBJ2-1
TGTGCCAGCAGCCATCCCAGCGGGGGACCCTACAATGAGCAGTTCTTC
CASSHPSGGPYNEQFF
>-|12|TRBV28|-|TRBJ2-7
TGTGCCAGCACGGGCAATTCCTACGAGCAGTACTTC
CASTGNSYEQYF
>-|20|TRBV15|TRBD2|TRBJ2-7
TGTGCCACCAGCGTCAAAAAGGGACAGGCGAGGCTAGCGGGGGCCTACGAGCAGTACTTC
CATSVKKGQARLAGAYEQYF
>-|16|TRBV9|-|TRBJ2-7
TGTGCCAGCAGCGTAGCTATCAGAGACGCGCCCTACGAGCAGTACTTC
CASSVAIRDAPYEQYF
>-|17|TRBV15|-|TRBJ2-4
TGTGCCACCAGCCCGCGGCTTACTCCCACGGGCGTAGACATTCAGTACTTC
CATSPRLTPTGVDIQYF
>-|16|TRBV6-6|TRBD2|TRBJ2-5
TGTGCCAGCAAGGGACTAGCGGGAGAACGGGGGGAGACCCAGTACTTC
CASKGLAGERGETQYF
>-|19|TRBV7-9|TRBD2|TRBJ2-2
TGTGCCAGCAGCTTTCTGACGTTAATTAGCGGGAGGTCTGCCGGGGAGCTGTTTTTT
CASSFLTLISGRSAGELFF
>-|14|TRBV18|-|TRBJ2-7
TGTGCCAGCTCATCCCAAGTAGTCTCCTACGAGCAGTACTTC
CASSSQVVSYEQYF
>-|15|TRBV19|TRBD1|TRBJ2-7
TGTGCCAGTAGTCCGGGACAGGGGGTTCATTACGAGCAGTACTTC
CASSPGQGVHYEQYF
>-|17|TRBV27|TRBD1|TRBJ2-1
TGTGCCAGCAGTTGGAGACAGGGGGGTACGTCCTACAATGAGCAGTTCTTC
CASSWRQGGTSYNEQFF
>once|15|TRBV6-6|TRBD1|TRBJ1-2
TGTGCCAGCAGTCCCGGACAGGGCGGGGAGGGGGGCTACACCTTC
CASSPGQGGEGGYTF
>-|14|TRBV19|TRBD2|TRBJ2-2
TGTGCCAGTAGTCCAGTAGCGGGAGAAGGGGAGCTGTTTTTT
CASSPVAGEGELFF
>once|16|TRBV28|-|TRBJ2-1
TGTGCCAGCAGTTTATTGTCTAGCGTCTACTACAATGAGCAGTTCTTC
CASSLLSSVYYNEQFF
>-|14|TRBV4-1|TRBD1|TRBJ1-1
TGCGCCAGCAGCCAGCCGACAGGGTCGATCGGAGCTTTCTTT
CASSQPTGSIGAFF
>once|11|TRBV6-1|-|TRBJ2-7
TGTGCCAGCAGAGAACACTACGAGCAGTACTTC
CASREHYEQYF
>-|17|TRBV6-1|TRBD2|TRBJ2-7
TGTGCCAGCAGTGAAAGTCTTCCTAGCGGGCTAACCTACGAGCAGTACTTC
CASSESLPSGLTYEQYF
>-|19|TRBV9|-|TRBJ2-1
TGTGCCAGCAGCGTAGTTTGGGCTACTAGAACAGCTCAGCGGGATGAGCAGTTCTTC
CASSVVWATRTAQRDEQFF